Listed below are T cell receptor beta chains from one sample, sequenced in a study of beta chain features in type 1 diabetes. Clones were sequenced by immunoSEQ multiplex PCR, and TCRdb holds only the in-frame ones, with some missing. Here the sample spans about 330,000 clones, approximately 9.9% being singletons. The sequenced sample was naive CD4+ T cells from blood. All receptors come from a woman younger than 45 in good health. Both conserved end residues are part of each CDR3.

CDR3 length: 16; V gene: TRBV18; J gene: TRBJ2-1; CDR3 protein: CASSPYASGTYNEQFF
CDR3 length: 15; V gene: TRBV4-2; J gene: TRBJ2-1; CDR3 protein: CASSQTSGVYNEQFF
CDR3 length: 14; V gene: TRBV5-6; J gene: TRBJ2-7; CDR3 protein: CASLTSGSSYEQYF
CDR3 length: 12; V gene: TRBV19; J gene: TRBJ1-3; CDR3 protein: CASSTTGDTIYF
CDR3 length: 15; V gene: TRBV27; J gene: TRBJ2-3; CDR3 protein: CASSLRKGLADTQYF
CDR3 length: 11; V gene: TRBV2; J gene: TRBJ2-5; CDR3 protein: CASSLASAQYF
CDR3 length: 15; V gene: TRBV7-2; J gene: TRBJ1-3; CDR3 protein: CASSSSRWLTDTIYF
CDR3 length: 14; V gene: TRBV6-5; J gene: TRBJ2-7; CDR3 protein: CASSLTRTSYEQYF
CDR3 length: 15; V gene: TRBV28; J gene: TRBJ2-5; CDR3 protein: CASSLPLSSQETQYF
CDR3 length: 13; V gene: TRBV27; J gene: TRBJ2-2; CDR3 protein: CASSLVRGGELFF
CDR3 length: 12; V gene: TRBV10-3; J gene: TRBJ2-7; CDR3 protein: CAHGGEAYEQYF
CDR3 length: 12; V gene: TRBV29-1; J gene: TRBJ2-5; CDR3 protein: CSVESSIGTQYF
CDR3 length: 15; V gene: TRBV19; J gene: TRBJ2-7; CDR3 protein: CASSTAGQGIYEQYF
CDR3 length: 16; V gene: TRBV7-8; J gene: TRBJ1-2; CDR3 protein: CASSLLPGQGNYGYTF
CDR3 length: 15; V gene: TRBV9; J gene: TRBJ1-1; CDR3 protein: CASSASRGENTEAFF
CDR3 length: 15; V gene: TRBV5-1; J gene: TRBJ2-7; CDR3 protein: CASSLDQRQGAEQYF
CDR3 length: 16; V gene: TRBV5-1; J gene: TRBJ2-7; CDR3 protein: CASSFLAGGTSYEQYF
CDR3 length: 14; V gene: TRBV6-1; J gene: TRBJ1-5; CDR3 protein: CASVGGTYNQPQHF
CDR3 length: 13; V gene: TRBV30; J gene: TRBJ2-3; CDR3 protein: CAWDRLGRGTQYF
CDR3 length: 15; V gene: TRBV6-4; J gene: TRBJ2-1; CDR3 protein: CASSDLVAGANEQFF
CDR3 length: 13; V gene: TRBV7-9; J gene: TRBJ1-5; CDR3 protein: CASSLQGTEPQHF
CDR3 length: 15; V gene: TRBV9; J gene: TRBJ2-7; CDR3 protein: CASSVGPGVFYEQYF
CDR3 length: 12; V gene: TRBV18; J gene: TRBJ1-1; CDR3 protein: CASSPNRDEAFF
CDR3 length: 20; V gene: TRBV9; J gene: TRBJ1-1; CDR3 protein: CASSSSRDRGKERMNTEAFF
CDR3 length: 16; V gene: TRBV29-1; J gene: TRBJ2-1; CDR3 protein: CSVEAGLAGFRNEQFF
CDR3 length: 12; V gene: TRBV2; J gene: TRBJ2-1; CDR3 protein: CASTDRYNEQFF
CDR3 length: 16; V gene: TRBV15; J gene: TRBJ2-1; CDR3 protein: CATSRTQGSWVNEQFF
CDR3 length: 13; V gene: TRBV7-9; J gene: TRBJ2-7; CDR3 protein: CASSNTLVRGQYF
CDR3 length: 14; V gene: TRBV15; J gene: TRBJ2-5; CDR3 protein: CATSRGAAQETQYF
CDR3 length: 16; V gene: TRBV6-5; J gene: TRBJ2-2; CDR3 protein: CASSWEGGGNTGELFF
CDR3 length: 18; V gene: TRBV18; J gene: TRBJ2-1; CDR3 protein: CASSLLVRSGMSYNEQFF
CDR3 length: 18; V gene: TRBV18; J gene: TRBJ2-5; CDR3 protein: CASSPSEQGISSQETQYF
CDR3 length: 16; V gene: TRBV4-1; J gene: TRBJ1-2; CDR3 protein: CASSTLKRGSNYGYTF
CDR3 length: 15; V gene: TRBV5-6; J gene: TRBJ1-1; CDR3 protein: CASSLLLRQNTEAFF
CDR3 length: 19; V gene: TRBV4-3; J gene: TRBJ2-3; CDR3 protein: CASSQELRLAGGGTDTQYF
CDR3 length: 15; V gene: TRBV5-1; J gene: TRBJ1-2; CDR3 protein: CASSLGSGTDYGYTF
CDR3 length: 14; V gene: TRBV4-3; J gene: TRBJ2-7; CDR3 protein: CASSRGTGGYEQYF
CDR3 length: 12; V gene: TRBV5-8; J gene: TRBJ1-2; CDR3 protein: CASRRGIYGYTF
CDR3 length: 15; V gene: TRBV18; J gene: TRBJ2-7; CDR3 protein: CASSPLSRGNYEQYF
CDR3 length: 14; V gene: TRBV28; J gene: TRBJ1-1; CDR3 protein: CASSAHRVNTEAFF
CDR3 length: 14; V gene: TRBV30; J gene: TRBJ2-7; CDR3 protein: CAWSVLTGGSEQYF
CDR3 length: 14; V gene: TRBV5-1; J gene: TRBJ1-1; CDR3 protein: CASSLAQGGTEAFF
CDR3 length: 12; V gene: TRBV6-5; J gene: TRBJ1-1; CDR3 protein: CASSYNAGLSFF
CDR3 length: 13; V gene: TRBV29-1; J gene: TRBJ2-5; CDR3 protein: CSVVRTEQETQYF
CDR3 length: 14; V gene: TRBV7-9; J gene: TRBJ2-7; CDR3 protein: CASSVIGQPYEQYF
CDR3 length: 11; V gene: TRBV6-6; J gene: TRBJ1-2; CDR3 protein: CASSTGLGYTF
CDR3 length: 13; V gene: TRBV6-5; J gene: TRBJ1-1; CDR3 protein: CASRRQGTTEAFF
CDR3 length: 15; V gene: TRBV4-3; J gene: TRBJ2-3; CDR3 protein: CASSKGHLNTDTQYF
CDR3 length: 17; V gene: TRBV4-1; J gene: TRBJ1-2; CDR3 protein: CASSQGDTPLVYYGYTF
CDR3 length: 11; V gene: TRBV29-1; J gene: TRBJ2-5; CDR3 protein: CSDRYQETQYF
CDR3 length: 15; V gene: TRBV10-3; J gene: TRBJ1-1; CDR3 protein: CAISESGQMNTEAFF
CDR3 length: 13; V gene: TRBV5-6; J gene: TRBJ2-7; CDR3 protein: CASSLSLAGEQYF
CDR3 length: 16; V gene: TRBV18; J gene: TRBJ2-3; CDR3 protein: CASSPASGIGTDTQYF
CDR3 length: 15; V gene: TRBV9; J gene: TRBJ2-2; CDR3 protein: CASSPQETNTGELFF
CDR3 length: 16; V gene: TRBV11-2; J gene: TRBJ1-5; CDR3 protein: CASSLFSGRVNQPQHF
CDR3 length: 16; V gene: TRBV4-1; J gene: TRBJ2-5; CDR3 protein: CASSQYRDSPPETQYF
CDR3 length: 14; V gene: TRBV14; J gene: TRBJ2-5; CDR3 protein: CASSQGALIGTQYF
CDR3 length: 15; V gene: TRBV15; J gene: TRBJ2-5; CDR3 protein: CATSRLLTGEETQYF
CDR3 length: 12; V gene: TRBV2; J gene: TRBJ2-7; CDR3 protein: CASSRDSYEQYF
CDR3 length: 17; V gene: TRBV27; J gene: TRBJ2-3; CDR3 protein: CASSLSPTDTSTDTQYF